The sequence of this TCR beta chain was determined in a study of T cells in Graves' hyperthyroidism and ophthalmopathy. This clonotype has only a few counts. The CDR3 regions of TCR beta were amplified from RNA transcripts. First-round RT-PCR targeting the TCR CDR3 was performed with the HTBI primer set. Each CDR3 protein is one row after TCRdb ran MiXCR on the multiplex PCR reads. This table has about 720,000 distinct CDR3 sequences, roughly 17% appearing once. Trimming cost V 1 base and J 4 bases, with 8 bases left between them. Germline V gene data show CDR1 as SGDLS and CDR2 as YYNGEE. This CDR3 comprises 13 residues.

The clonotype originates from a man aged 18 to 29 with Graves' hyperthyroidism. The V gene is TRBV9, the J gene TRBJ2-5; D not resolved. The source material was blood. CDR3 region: CASSVSKSETQYF. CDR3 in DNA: TGTGCCAGCAGCGTAAGCAAGTCAGAGACCCAGTACTTC.